These 17 T cell receptor beta chains came from one sample sequenced in a study of T cell responses to AZD1222 COVID-19 vaccine. Clones were sequenced by immunoSEQ multiplex PCR, and TCRdb holds only the in-frame ones, with some missing. The sample carries around 100,000 clones, around 92% recorded once. This specimen was peripheral blood, taken on day 0 of AZD1222 vaccination. The source of these receptors is an adult in good health.

The chain is built from TRBV11-2 and TRBJ2-7; the D gene is possibly TRBD2 (6 bases). Germline loops: CDR1 SGHAT, CDR2 FQNNGV. The CDR3 totals 14 residues. With 0 bases removed from V and 3 bases from J, the gap between germline ends came to 9 bases. The CDR3, as DNA: TGTGCCAGCAGCTTAGAAAGCGGGCGCTACGAGCAGTACTTC. Amino acid sequence: CASSLESGRYEQYF.

The chain couples TRBV18 to TRBJ1-6; D is ambiguous. The CDR3 extends over 14 amino acids. Trimming left V 3 bases short and J 10 bases short, with 13 bases between. CDR1 and CDR2 from the germline V gene are KGHSH and LQKENI. The CDR3 sequence: CASSPELKTSPLHF. The CDR3 DNA reads as TGTGCCAGCTCACCGGAATTAAAAACCTCACCCCTCCACTTT.

The rearrangement links TRBV7-3 to TRBJ2-3; D gene ambiguous. The CDR3 is 15 amino acids. CDR1 is SGHTA, CDR2 FQGTGA, per germline. Trimming took 2 bases from V and 6 from J, leaving 15 bases between them. Written as DNA, the CDR3 is TGTGCCAGCAGCTTAGATCCAAGGAACTTGGATACGCAGTATTTT. This encodes CASSLDPRNLDTQYF.

This clone was seen only once. The V and J genes are TRBV30 and TRBJ2-5, with 8 bases matching TRBD2. V shed 0 bases and J 5 bases; nucleotides not matched to a gene: 2. Germline V gives CDR1 GTSNPN, CDR2 SVGIG (reference sequence). The length of the CDR3 is 13 residues. CDR3 sequence: CAWSVPGGETQYF. CDR3 nucleotides: TGTGCCTGGAGTGTACCGGGGGGGGAGACCCAGTACTTC.

V is TRBV20-1 and J is TRBJ2-1; a possible D gene is TRBD1 (6 bases). Trimming took 3 bases from V and 6 from J, leaving 9 bases between them. The CDR3 is made up of 12 amino acids. CDR1 and CDR2 from the germline V gene are DFQATT and SNEGSKA (reference sequence). The DNA of the CDR3 is TGCAGTGCTAGTGGCAGGGGCAATGAGCAGTTCTTC. This encodes CSASGRGNEQFF.

This clone was detected once. The V call is TRBV7-3, the J call TRBJ2-7; D unresolved. The germline V gene has CDR1 SGHTA and CDR2 FQGTGA. The CDR3 sequence is 13 residues long. The ends were cut back, 5 bases at V and 0 bases at J, with 8 bases in the middle. The CDR3 DNA reads TGTGCCAGCAGCCCCCCCAACTCCTACGAGCAGTACTTC. Translation gives CASSPPNSYEQYF.

The rearrangement joins TRBV14 to TRBJ1-2; TRBD1 might be the D (5 bases). Germline CDR1 reads SGHDN; CDR2 reads FVKESK. CDR3 length: 15 residues. Trimming cost V 3 bases and J 5 bases, with 16 bases left between them. CDR3 bases: TGTGCCAGCAGCCACGTTGAGGGGTGGCTTTATGGCTACACCTTC. This codes for CASSHVEGWLYGYTF.

The chain combines TRBV28 with TRBJ1-1; D not resolved. V was clipped by 2 bases and J by 5 bases, with 12 bases between them. Germline loops: CDR1 MDHEN, CDR2 SYDVKM. The CDR3 sequence is 14 residues long. CDR3 coding DNA: TGTGCCAGCAGTTTAATTGGGTTTGAGACTGAAGCTTTCTTT. Protein sequence: CASSLIGFETEAFF. The variable domain in full, completed from reference TRBV28 and TRBJ1-1, reads DVKVTQSSRYLVKRTGEKVFLECVQDMDHENMFWYRQDPGLGLRLIYFSYDVKMKEKGDIPEGYSVSREKKERFSLILESASTNQTSMYLCASSLIGFETEAFFGQGTRLTVV.

This clone was seen once. The V call is TRBV7-2, the J call TRBJ1-1; unclear D gene. Trimming removed 6 bases from V and 8 bases from J, with 19 bases in between. The length of the CDR3 is 14 residues. Germline V gene sequence: CDR1 SGHTA, CDR2 FQGNSA. The CDR3, as DNA: TGTGCCAGCAGTCCTGCTATTGGGGAACCCGAAGCTTTCTTT. Protein: CASSPAIGEPEAFF.

The CDR3 DNA sequence: TGTGCCAGCAGTTACTCGGCGGCAGGGTCCGAGGCCCTCCACTTT. Protein sequence: CASSYSAAGSEALHF. This chain links TRBV6-2 or TRBV6-3 with TRBJ1-6; D is perhaps TRBD1 (5 bases). V was cut by 0 bases and J by 14 bases, with 17 bases left in between. The CDR3 sequence is 15 residues long. Germline V CDR1 and CDR2: MNHEY, SVGEGT.

The rearrangement links TRBV6-6 to TRBJ1-1; TRBD1 agrees at 8 bases. Looked up from germline, CDR1 is MNHNY and CDR2 is SVGAGI (reference sequence). The CDR3 totals 16 residues. The junction had 8 bases not matched to a gene; V was cut back by 5 bases and J by 0 bases. CDR3 sequence: CASSPPRTGLNTEAFF. The CDR3 region has the DNA TGTGCCAGCAGTCCTCCACGGACAGGGCTGAACACTGAAGCTTTCTTT.

The CDR3 sequence is CASSESRTASSGNTIYF. CDR3 bases: TGTGCCAGCAGTGAATCCCGGACGGCGAGCTCTGGAAACACCATATATTTT. The chain has TRBV25-1 and TRBJ1-3, with no clear D. V shed 1 base and J shed 0 bases, with 13 bases lying between them. The CDR3 consists of 17 residues. Germline-derived CDR1 and CDR2 are MGHDK and SYGVNS.

This clone was observed once. This sequence joins TRBV7-2 and TRBJ2-5, with TRBD1 as a possible D gene (5 bases). Per germline, CDR1 SGHTA and CDR2 FQGNSA. This CDR3 has 14 residues. V lost 0 bases, J lost 5 bases, and 10 bases lay in between. CDR3 loop: CASSLAGQAETQYF. DNA of the CDR3: TGTGCCAGCAGCTTAGCGGGGCAGGCGGAGACCCAGTACTTC.

The rearrangement joins TRBV5-1 to TRBJ1-2; 8 bases agree with TRBD1. Germline lookup yields CDR1 SGHRS and CDR2 YFSETQ. CDR3 size: 15 residues. Germline trimming cut 0 bases from V and 7 bases from J; bases unmatched to any gene: 8. Here the CDR3 DNA reads TGCGCCAGCAGCTTGGCCGGACAGGGAAGAACTGGCTACACCTTC. As protein: CASSLAGQGRTGYTF.

V and J are TRBV28 and TRBJ1-3; 7 bases are shared with TRBD1. V shed 2 bases, J shed 2 bases, and the junction held 0 bases outside the gene matches. Per the germline V gene, CDR1 is MDHEN and CDR2 is SYDVKM. The CDR3 covers 14 residues. CDR3 sequence: CASSLQGAGNTIYF. In nucleotides, the CDR3 is TGTGCCAGCAGTTTACAGGGGGCTGGAAACACCATATATTTT.

This sequence joins TRBV4-3 and TRBJ1-2, with a weak D call TRBD1 (6 bases). The V end was cut by 1 base, the J end by 8 bases, with 11 bases between. The V gene's germline CDR1 is LGHNA and CDR2 YSLEER. This CDR3 comprises 13 residues. The CDR3 DNA is TGCGCCAGCAGCCAAGGGCAGGGGTCCGGCTACACCTTC. Its protein is CASSQGQGSGYTF.

The chain uses TRBV7-2 and TRBJ1-2; the match to TRBD1 covers 9 bases. The CDR3 has 14 residues. Germline V gene sequence: CDR1 SGHTA, CDR2 FQGNSA. V was pared by 5 bases and J by 6 bases, with 7 bases of the junction left unmatched. The CDR3 DNA is TGTGCCAGCAGCGTGAGGACAGGGGAAGATGGCTACACCTTC. This codes for CASSVRTGEDGYTF.